The 23 T cell receptor beta chains below were found in one sample sequenced in a study of blood T cells in healthy people across ages. Through a sample-barcoded 5' primer and a J-beta primer mix, a second PCR was run for about 6 to 11 cycles. A single record per CDR3 protein comes from TCRdb applying MiXCR to the 5' RACE reads. The profile covers hundreds of thousands of distinct CDR3 sequences, with 24% appearing a single time and under 9% taken by the ten largest. The same sample was also used in a study of T cells of mothers and their children.

Sequenced: blood. The receptors originated from a boy between 10 and 17 years old in good health.

This clonotype came up many times. The chain is built from TRBV10-3 and TRBJ2-7; 13 bases line up with TRBD2. The V gene's germline CDR1 is ENHRY and CDR2 SYGVKD. The CDR3 is made up of 15 amino acids. The trim removed 6 bases at V and 2 bases at J, leaving 4 bases unmatched. CDR3 sequence reads: CAIRGTSGNPYEQYF. The DNA of the CDR3 is TGTGCCATCAGAGGGACTAGCGGGAACCCCTACGAGCAGTACTTC.

A word on this clonotype: Its ends do not fully match the called genes, so a read error is possible. The J gene is TRBJ1-2, the V gene TRBV7-2; 8 nucleotides align to TRBD1. Germline lookup yields CDR1 SGHTA and CDR2 FQGNSA. This CDR3 has 15 residues. The CDR3 here is CASSLAPQGAQGYAF. The CDR3 nucleotides read TGTGCCAGCAGCTTAGCGCCTCAGGGGGCGCAAGGCTACGCCTTC.

The chain carries TRBV29-1 and TRBJ1-4; 7 bases map to TRBD1. V was pared by 6 bases and J by 8 bases, with 6 bases of the junction left unmatched. From germline, CDR1 is SQVTM and CDR2 ANQGSEA. This CDR3 region has 12 residues. The CDR3 sequence is CSVKGAGEKLFF. As DNA, the CDR3 is TGCAGCGTAAAGGGGGCAGGGGAAAAACTGTTTTTT.

In this sample, this clonotype turned up a few times. The chain employs TRBV9 and TRBJ2-5; D unresolved. CDR1 is SGDLS and CDR2 is YYNGEE in the germline V gene. V lost 4 bases, J lost 5 bases, and 15 bases lay in between. This CDR3 region has 14 residues. The CDR3 region has the DNA TGTGCCAGCAGCCCCCGCCTTTTGGGGGAGACCCAGTACTTC. It codes for CASSPRLLGETQYF.

This chain's CDR3 is CASSSQAEQFF. In DNA form, the CDR3 reads TGTGCCAGCAGCTCTCAGGCTGAGCAGTTCTTC. The chain couples TRBV7-9 to TRBJ2-1; D not certain. CDR3 size: 11 residues. Germline CDR1 is SEHNR and CDR2 is FQNEAQ (reference sequence). V dropped 4 bases and J dropped 9 bases, with 7 bases sitting between them.

The CDR3 here is CASSLSLGESNQPQHF. Written as DNA, the CDR3 is TGTGCCAGCAGCTTAAGTTTGGGCGAAAGCAATCAGCCCCAGCATTTT. V gene TRBV7-9 combines with J gene TRBJ1-5; unclear D gene. The V and J ends lost 2 bases and 1 base respectively, with 12 bases between them. CDR1 is SEHNR, CDR2 FQNEAQ, per germline (reference sequence). The CDR3 loop spans 16 amino acids.

The V gene is TRBV18, the J gene TRBJ1-6; weak D call: TRBD1 (5 bases). Germline V gene data show CDR1 as KGHSH and CDR2 as LQKENI. Trimming removed 3 bases at V and 10 bases at J, with 13 bases between. The CDR3 contains 14 residues. This CDR3 is CASSPAGRDSPLHF. The CDR3 coding sequence is TGTGCCAGCTCACCGGCGGGACGAGACTCACCCCTCCACTTT. The entire variable domain, with the rest obtained from reference TRBV18 and TRBJ1-6, is as follows: NAGVMQNPRHLVRRRGQEARLRCSPMKGHSHVYWYRQLPEEGLKFMVYLQKENIIDESGMPKERFSAEFPKEGPSILRIQQVVRGDSAAYFCASSPAGRDSPLHFGNGTRLTVT.

The table lists this clonotype with a few counts. The chain carries TRBV7-2 and TRBJ2-7; maybe TRBD1 (5 bases). The CDR3 runs to 14 residues. V was pared by 3 bases and J by 4 bases, with 13 bases between. CDR1 is SGHTA and CDR2 is FQGNSA in the germline V gene. DNA for the CDR3: TGTGCCAGCAGCTTTCTAGGGGAAGTTTACGAGCAGTACTTC. Amino acids: CASSFLGEVYEQYF.

The chain uses TRBV18 and TRBJ1-6; 8 bases fit TRBD1. The CDR3 has 15 amino acids. V dropped 4 bases and J dropped 7; count of bases not matched to a gene: 6. The germline CDR1 and CDR2 sequences are KGHSH and LQKENI. The CDR3 DNA is TGTGCCAGCTCACAGCTCGACAGGGGAAATTCACCCCTCCACTTT. It translates to CASSQLDRGNSPLHF.

The table lists this clonotype with a few counts. The CDR3 loop is CASSPDLYEQYF. The CDR3 bases are TGCGCCAGCAGCCCTGACCTCTACGAGCAGTACTTC. The chain couples TRBV4-3 to TRBJ2-7; unclear D gene. The CDR3 is made up of 12 amino acids. V was pared by 4 bases and J by 3 bases, with 7 bases between. Germline-derived CDR1 and CDR2 are LGHNA and YSLEER.

There are a few counts of this clonotype. The chain uses TRBV7-9 and TRBJ2-5, with D perhaps TRBD2 (7 bases). The DNA end is a closer match to TRBJ2-1, so the J assignment may be wrong. Germline V gives CDR1 SEHNR, CDR2 FQNEAQ (reference sequence). The CDR3 totals 15 residues. In nucleotides, the CDR3 is TGTGCCAGCAGCTCCCCGGGGGGCAGCCACAATGAGCAGTTCTTC. This gives the protein CASSSPGGSHNEQFF.

This clonotype appeared many times. The chain links TRBV6-5 to TRBJ1-1; 7 bases agree with TRBD1. Trimming cost V 10 bases and J 0 bases; bases outside gene matches: 11. There are 15 residues in the CDR3. Germline assignment: CDR1 MNHEY and CDR2 SVGAGI. CDR3 nucleotide sequence: TGTGCCACCACCCGGGCACAGGGGATGAACACTGAAGCTTTCTTT. It codes for CATTRAQGMNTEAFF.

This clonotype was detected only a few times. V gene TRBV21-1 combines with J gene TRBJ2-1; TRBD1 was called by the table and not checked on the DNA. TRBV21-1 is a recognized pseudogene. The CDR3 is 14 residues long. CDR3 loop: CASSNRQGYNEQFF. The DNA for the CDR3 is TGTGCCAGCAGCAATAGACAGGGGTACAATGAGCAGTTCTTC.

The chain combines TRBV7-9 with TRBJ2-1; D ambiguous. CDR1 is SEHNR and CDR2 is FQNEAQ in the germline V gene (reference sequence). V was clipped by 2 bases and J by 0 bases, with 5 bases between them. The CDR3 is made up of 14 amino acids. As DNA, the CDR3 is TGTGCCAGCAGCTTACTCTACTCCTACAATGAGCAGTTCTTC. This gives the protein CASSLLYSYNEQFF.

Of note for this clonotype: An end of the junction differs from the germline gene, which may be a read error. The chain employs TRBV28 and TRBJ1-3; unclear D gene. The germline CDR1 and CDR2 sequences are MDHEN and SYDVKM. The CDR3 runs 15 residues. Written as DNA, the CDR3 is TGTGCCAGCAGTTTCCGGGATCCGACTGGAAACACCACATATTTT. Translated: CASSFRDPTGNTTYF. Full variable domain (remainder filled in from reference TRBV28 and TRBJ1-3): DVKVTQSSRYLVKRTGEKVFLECVQDMDHENMFWYRQDPGLGLRLIYFSYDVKMKEKGDIPEGYSVSREKKERFSLILESASTNQTSMYLCASSFRDPTGNTTYFGEGSWLTVV.

This clonotype was picked up many times. The chain recombines TRBV7-2 with TRBJ2-5, with D possibly called TRBD1 or TRBD2 (5 bases each). Germline-derived CDR1 and CDR2 are SGHTA and FQGNSA. V was pared by 2 bases and J by 11 bases, with 18 bases between. CDR3 length: 14 amino acids. CDR3 sequence: CASSLIQVPWEQYF. In DNA, the CDR3 is TGTGCCAGCAGCTTAATACAGGTCCCATGGGAGCAGTACTTC.

V gene TRBV7-9 combines with J gene TRBJ2-1, with 9 bases that match TRBD2. V was pared by 5 bases and J by 2 bases, with 7 bases of the junction left unmatched. The CDR3 has 16 residues. Germline assignment: CDR1 SEHNR and CDR2 FQNEAQ (reference sequence). DNA of the CDR3: TGTGCCAGCAGCCCCAGGGGCGGGAGGGCCTACAATGAGCAGTTCTTC. It specifies CASSPRGGRAYNEQFF. Full variable domain (missing parts from reference TRBV7-9 and TRBJ2-1): DTGVSQNPRHKITKRGQNVTFRCDPISEHNRLYWYRQTLGQGPEFLTYFQNEAQLEKSRLLSDRFSAERPKGSFSTLEIQRTEQGDSAMYLCASSPRGGRAYNEQFFGPGTRLTVL.

V gene TRBV25-1 combines with J gene TRBJ2-5, with TRBD1 matching over 8 bases. This CDR3 has 14 residues. CDR1 is MGHDK, CDR2 SYGVNS, per germline. V shed 8 bases and J 4 bases; nucleotides not matched to a gene: 9. The CDR3 loop is CASLETGVGETQYF. The CDR3 DNA is TGTGCCAGCTTAGAGACAGGGGTTGGAGAGACCCAGTACTTC.

The chain recombines TRBV10-3 with TRBJ1-2; no clear D. The V end lost 3 bases, the J end lost 0 bases, and 8 bases lay between the germline ends. Germline V gives CDR1 ENHRY, CDR2 SYGVKD. The CDR3 is 14 residues long. The CDR3 region has the DNA TGTGCCATCAGTGATAGGACGGCTAACTATGGCTACACCTTC. Amino acids: CAISDRTANYGYTF.

This clonotype was seen only a few times. J is TRBJ2-1 and V is TRBV5-6; D uncertain. Looked up from germline, CDR1 is SGHDT and CDR2 is YYEEEE. The CDR3 covers 16 residues. V lost 4 bases to trimming and J lost 0 bases, with 14 bases between them. The chain's CDR3 is CASSPQVISSYNEQFF. CDR3 coding DNA: TGTGCCAGCAGCCCCCAAGTTATCAGCTCCTACAATGAGCAGTTCTTC.

Worth noting for this clonotype: One end of the junction does not line up with germline, which may come from a read error. The V call is TRBV7-9, the J call TRBJ1-4; D may be TRBD1 (5 bases). The CDR3 length is 16 residues. In germline, CDR1 is SEHNR, CDR2 FQNEAQ (reference sequence). The CDR3 region is CASSLGAGGPNEELFF. The CDR3 DNA is TGTGCCAGCAGCTTAGGCGCGGGGGGACCTAATGAAGAACTGTTTTTT.

The rearrangement links TRBV20-1 to TRBJ1-6; D is uncertain. V dropped 6 bases and J dropped 11 bases, with 17 bases sitting between them. Germline CDR1 reads DFQATT; CDR2 reads SNEGSKA (reference sequence). The CDR3 totals 13 residues. The CDR3 protein is CSAIAGATTPLHF. The CDR3 region has the DNA TGCAGTGCCATCGCTGGCGCAACGACACCCCTCCACTTT.

This clonotype was seen more than once but under ten times. The chain employs TRBV7-2 and TRBJ2-5, with 13 nucleotides matching TRBD2. J gave up 5 bases and V 4 bases, and 1 base lay outside the gene matches. CDR1 and CDR2 from the germline V gene are SGHTA and FQGNSA. This CDR3 spans 14 amino acids. This CDR3 reads CASSWTSGSETQYF. CDR3 sequence (DNA): TGTGCCAGCAGCTGGACTAGCGGGAGCGAGACCCAGTACTTC.